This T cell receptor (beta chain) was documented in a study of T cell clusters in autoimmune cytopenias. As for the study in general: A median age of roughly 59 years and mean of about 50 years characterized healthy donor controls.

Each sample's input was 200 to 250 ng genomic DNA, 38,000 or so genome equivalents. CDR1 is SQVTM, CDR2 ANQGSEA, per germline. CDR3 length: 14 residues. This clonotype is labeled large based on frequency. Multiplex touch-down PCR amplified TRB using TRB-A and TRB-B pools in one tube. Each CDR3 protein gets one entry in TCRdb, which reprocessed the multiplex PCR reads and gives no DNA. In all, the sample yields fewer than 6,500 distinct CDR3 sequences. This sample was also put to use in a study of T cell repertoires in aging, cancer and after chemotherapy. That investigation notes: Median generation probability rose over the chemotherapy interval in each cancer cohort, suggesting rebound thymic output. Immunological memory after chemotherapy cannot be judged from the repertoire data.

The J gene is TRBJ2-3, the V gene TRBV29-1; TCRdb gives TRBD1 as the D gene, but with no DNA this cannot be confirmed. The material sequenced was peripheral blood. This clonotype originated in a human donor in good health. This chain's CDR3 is CSGTGTDRTDTQYF.